This T cell receptor (beta chain) was retrieved from a study of radiotherapy plus CTLA-4 blockade in lung cancer. There are 14 residues in the CDR3. Germline V gene data show CDR1 as MNHNS and CDR2 as SASEGT. The junction had 3 bases not matched to a gene; V was cut back by 1 base and J by 4 bases. Produced via immunoSEQ multiplex PCR; TCRdb's table is partial and in-frame only. The sample has under 50,000 clones, approximately 83% seen once. Source: peripheral blood, taken from a patient treated with radiotherapy plus ipilimumab. The chain links TRBV6-1 to TRBJ1-2; TRBD1 matches at 7 bases. The TCR was taken from a human donor with non-small cell lung cancer whose response to radiotherapy plus ipilimumab could not be evaluated. Written as DNA, the CDR3 is TGTGCCAGCAGTGAAGGACAGGGCTCCTATGGCTACACCTTC. Its translation is CASSEGQGSYGYTF.